Included here is one TCR beta chain sequence, with context. This entry is derived from a study of blood T cell repertoires in COVID-19. Looking at the study overall: T cells, B-cell-depleted T cells, or PBMCs provided the cDNA or gDNA that served as material.

Some clones are missing from TCRdb's copy, which holds only in-frame ones; the method was immunoSEQ multiplex PCR. The repertoire holds around 180,000 clones, with approximately 85% as singletons. The junction had 7 bases not matched to a gene; V was cut back by 0 bases and J by 9 bases. In germline, CDR1 is SGHVS, CDR2 FNYEAQ. The CDR3 totals 15 residues. V and J are TRBV7-6 and TRBJ2-1, with 8 bases fitting TRBD2. The sequence derives from a human donor with active or convalescent COVID-19. The donor label of this sample is uncertain. Sequenced: peripheral blood. For the CDR3, the DNA is TGTGCCAGCAGCTTAGCGGGGACTAGTGGTGCTGAGCAGTTCTTC. Protein product: CASSLAGTSGAEQFF.